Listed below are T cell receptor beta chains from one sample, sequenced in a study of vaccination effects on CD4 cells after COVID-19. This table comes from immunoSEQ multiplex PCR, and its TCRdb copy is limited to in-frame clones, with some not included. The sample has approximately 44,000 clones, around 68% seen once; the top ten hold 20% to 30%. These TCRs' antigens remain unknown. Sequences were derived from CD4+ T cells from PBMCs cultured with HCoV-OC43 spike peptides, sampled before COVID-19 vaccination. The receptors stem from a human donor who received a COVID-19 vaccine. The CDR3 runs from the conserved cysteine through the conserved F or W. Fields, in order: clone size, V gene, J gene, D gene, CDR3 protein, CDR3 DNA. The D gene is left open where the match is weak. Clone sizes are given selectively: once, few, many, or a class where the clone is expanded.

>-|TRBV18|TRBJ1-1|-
CASSPKTVNTEAFF
TGTGCCAGCTCACCTAAGACAGTGAACACTGAAGCTTTCTTT
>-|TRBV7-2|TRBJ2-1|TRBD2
CASSLEGTRGVDEQFF
TGTGCCAGCAGCTTAGAAGGGACTAGGGGAGTTGATGAGCAGTTCTTC
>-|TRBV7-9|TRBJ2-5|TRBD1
CASSPGTGGPQETQYF
TGTGCCAGCAGCCCTGGGACAGGGGGTCCTCAAGAGACCCAGTACTTC
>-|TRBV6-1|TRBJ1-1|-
CASSDRWGSTEAFF
TGTGCCAGCAGTGACAGGTGGGGAAGCACTGAAGCTTTCTTT
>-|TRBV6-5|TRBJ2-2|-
CASSYKGPSGELFF
TGTGCCAGCAGTTACAAGGGGCCGTCCGGGGAGCTGTTTTTT
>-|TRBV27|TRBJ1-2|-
CASSFGQGKGFVGYTF
TGTGCCAGCAGTTTCGGCCAGGGAAAGGGATTTGTTGGCTACACCTTC
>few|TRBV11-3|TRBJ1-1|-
CASSLTLNTEAFF
TGTGCCAGCAGCTTAACCCTGAACACTGAAGCTTTCTTT
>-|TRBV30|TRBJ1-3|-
CAWSVGGQSYSGNTIYF
TGTGCCTGGAGTGTAGGGGGTCAGTCCTACTCTGGAAACACCATATATTTT
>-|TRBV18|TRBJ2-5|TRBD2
CASSPGLQETQYF
TGTGCCAGCTCACCGGGACTACAAGAGACCCAGTACTTC
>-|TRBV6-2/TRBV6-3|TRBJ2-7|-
CASSSPGYEQYF
TGTGCCAGCAGTTCCCCGGGCTACGAGCAGTACTTC
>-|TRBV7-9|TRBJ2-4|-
CASTKPGGAKNIQYF
TGTGCCAGCACCAAACCCGGAGGAGCCAAAAACATTCAGTACTTC
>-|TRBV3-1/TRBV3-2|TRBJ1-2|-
CASSQDVGVSYGYTF
TGTGCCAGCAGCCAAGATGTGGGGGTGAGCTATGGCTACACCTTC
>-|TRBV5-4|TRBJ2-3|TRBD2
CASSLALAGGTDTQYF
TGTGCCAGCAGCTTGGCGCTAGCGGGGGGCACAGATACGCAGTATTTT
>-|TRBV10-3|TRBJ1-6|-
CAISEGGGRLPLHF
TGTGCCATCAGTGAGGGAGGGGGGCGGTTACCCCTCCACTTT
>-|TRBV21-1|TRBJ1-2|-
CASSNILQGHGYTF
TGTGCCAGCAGCAATATTCTTCAGGGCCATGGCTACACCTTC
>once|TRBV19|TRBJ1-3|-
CASTRGGSGNTIYF
TGTGCCAGTACCCGGGGGGGCTCTGGAAACACCATATATTTT
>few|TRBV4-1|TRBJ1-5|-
CASSRGRMTGLNQPQHF
TGCGCCAGCAGCCGAGGGAGAATGACAGGTCTCAATCAGCCCCAGCATTTT
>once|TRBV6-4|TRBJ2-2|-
CASSNRAGTGELFF
TGTGCCAGCAGTAACAGGGCGGGAACCGGGGAGCTGTTTTTT
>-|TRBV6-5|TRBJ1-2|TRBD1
CASSSRGQVGYTF
TGTGCCAGCAGTTCCAGGGGGCAGGTTGGCTACACCTTC
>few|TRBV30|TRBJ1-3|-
CAWSVGGNTIYF
TGTGCCTGGAGTGTAGGGGGAAACACCATATATTTT
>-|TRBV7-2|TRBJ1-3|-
CASSGAGSGNTIYF
TGTGCCAGCAGCGGGGCCGGCTCTGGAAACACCATATATTTT
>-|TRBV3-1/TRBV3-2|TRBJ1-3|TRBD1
CASSQQGAGNTIYF
TGTGCCAGCAGCCAACAGGGGGCTGGAAACACCATATATTTT
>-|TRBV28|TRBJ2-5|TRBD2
CASSGLAGTQETQYF
TGTGCCAGCAGTGGACTAGCGGGTACTCAAGAGACCCAGTACTTC
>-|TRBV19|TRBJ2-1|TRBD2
CASSIRGQTLAGTLNEQFF
TGTGCCAGTAGTATAAGGGGACAGACACTAGCGGGGACCCTCAATGAGCAGTTCTTC
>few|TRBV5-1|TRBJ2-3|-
CASSRTDADTQYF
TGCGCCAGCAGCAGAACCGACGCAGATACGCAGTATTTT
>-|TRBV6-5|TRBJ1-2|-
CASSAYGANYGYTF
TGTGCCAGTAGCGCGTACGGAGCTAACTATGGCTACACCTTC
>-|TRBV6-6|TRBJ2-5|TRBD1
CASSTPGQRETQYF
TGTGCCAGCAGTACCCCGGGACAGCGAGAGACCCAGTACTTC
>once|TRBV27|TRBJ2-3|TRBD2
CASSLRWGGRTDTQYF
TGTGCCAGCAGTTTGAGGTGGGGGGGACGCACAGATACGCAGTATTTT
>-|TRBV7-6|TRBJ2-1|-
CASNRDRRCDNEQFF
TGTGCCAGCAACCGAGACAGGAGGTGTGACAATGAGCAGTTCTTC
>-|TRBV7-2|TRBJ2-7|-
CASSSSKGTYEQYF
TGTGCCAGCAGCTCCTCCAAGGGAACCTACGAGCAGTACTTC
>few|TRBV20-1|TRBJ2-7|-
CSASTNYEQYF
TGCAGTGCCTCTACCAACTACGAGCAGTACTTC
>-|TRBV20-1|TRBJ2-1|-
CSASGDVYNEQFF
TGCAGTGCTAGTGGCGATGTCTACAATGAGCAGTTCTTC
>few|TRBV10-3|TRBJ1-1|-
CAISEYGNTEAFF
TGTGCCATCAGTGAGTACGGGAACACTGAAGCTTTCTTT
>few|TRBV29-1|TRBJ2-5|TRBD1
CSVYLTGQETQYF
TGCAGCGTTTACTTGACAGGGCAAGAGACCCAGTACTTC
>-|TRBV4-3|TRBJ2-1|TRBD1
CASSHSPRGQGFYNEQFF
TGCGCCAGCAGCCATTCTCCCAGGGGACAGGGGTTCTACAATGAGCAGTTCTTC
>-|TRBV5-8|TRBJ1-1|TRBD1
CASSLDRGTTEAFF
TGTGCCAGCAGCTTGGACAGGGGAACGACTGAAGCTTTCTTT
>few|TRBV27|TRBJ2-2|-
CASTRQGGTGELFF
TGTGCCAGCACCAGGCAGGGGGGCACCGGGGAGCTGTTTTTT
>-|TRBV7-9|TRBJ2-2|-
CASTTPRRGTNTGELFF
TGTGCCAGCACCACTCCACGAAGGGGGACGAACACCGGGGAGCTGTTTTTT
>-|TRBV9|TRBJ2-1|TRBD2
CASSSGGDSNEQFF
TGTGCCAGCAGCTCCGGGGGGGACTCCAATGAGCAGTTCTTC
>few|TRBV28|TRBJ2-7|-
CASSLSAGPYEQYF
TGTGCCAGCAGTTTATCGGCAGGACCCTACGAGCAGTACTTC
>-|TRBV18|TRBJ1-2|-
CASSLTGGYGYTF
TGTGCCAGCTCTCTGACAGGCGGCTATGGCTACACCTTC
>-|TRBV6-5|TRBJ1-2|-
CASSQTSGVNSGYTF
TGTGCCAGCAGCCAGACATCCGGGGTTAACTCTGGCTACACCTTC